This TCR beta chain was captured by sequencing in a study of molecular identifiers for immune sequencing clone quantification. This clonotype was picked up many times. The antigen remains unidentified. The bulk TCR libraries were made with methods described before and with listed TCR primers. TCRdb recomputed calls from the PCR reads with MiXCR, one row per CDR3 protein. Among 60,000 to 70,000 distinct CDR3 sequences listed, around a sixth were seen once. The CDR3 is made up of 14 amino acids. The germline gives CDR1 MNHEY, CDR2 SVGEGT. V was pared by 6 bases and J by 3 bases, with 6 bases of the junction left unmatched. Study-level findings and limits: Clones that exceeded 20 RNA copies held over 99% of effector molecules, yet under 1% in naive cells.

The authors gated naive CD8 T cells as CD8+CD4-CCR7+CD45RA+ for sorting. This receptor was identified in a human donor in good health. Some libraries in this study had Jurkat cell RNA spiked in. This chain connects TRBV6-2 or TRBV6-3 to TRBJ2-7, with TRBD2 identical over 9 bases. Sequencing was performed on naive CD8+ T cells from blood, with Jurkat cell RNA spiked in. As to subset: FACS-sorted CD8+CD4-CCR7+CD45RA+ naive T cells. The CDR3: CASSFSGGGYEQYF. The CDR3 DNA reads TGTGCCAGCAGCTTTAGCGGGGGAGGCTACGAGCAGTACTTC.